This T cell receptor (beta chain) was captured by sequencing in a study of T-cell memory formation after mild COVID-19. TCRdb reprocessed the 5' RACE reads via MiXCR and lists one record per CDR3 protein. The table lists approximately 210,000 distinct CDR3 sequences, about 10% of them singletons, with approximately 3% in the top ten. The V end lost 6 bases, the J end lost 1 base, and 9 bases lay between the germline ends. The CDR3 is 13 amino acids. In germline, CDR1 is KGHSH, CDR2 LQKENI. There are many counts of this clonotype. The source material was PBMCs or a T cell subset sorted from them (not recorded which). The V and J genes are TRBV18 and TRBJ2-5; the D is unclear. This receptor was obtained from a man between 18 and 29 years old who had mild COVID-19 (a few samples of this study predate the infection). Cell type and time point are not known. The CDR3 DNA follows: TGTGCCAGCTCGCCTCGGGCCCAAGAGACCCAGTACTTC. Protein: CASSPRAQETQYF.